This TCR beta chain was identified during a study of control samples from healthy donors and cancer patients. Sequencing used immunoSEQ multiplex PCR; TCRdb keeps in-frame clones, though not all of them. The table records about 250,000 clones, over 70% of them present only once. About this clone: The same CDR3 is also encoded by other DNA sequences in this sample.

Germline V gene data show CDR1 as SNHLY and CDR2 as FYNNEI. V was cut by 4 bases and J by 1 base, with 5 bases left in between. CDR3 length: 13 amino acids. The sample taken for sequencing was PBMCs. The J gene is TRBJ1-5, the V gene TRBV2; D remains ambiguous. The TCR sequence derives from a woman aged 55-70 years with lung cancer. The CDR3 sequence: CASSAESNQPQHF. In DNA, the CDR3 is TGTGCCAGCAGTGCAGAAAGCAATCAGCCCCAGCATTTT.